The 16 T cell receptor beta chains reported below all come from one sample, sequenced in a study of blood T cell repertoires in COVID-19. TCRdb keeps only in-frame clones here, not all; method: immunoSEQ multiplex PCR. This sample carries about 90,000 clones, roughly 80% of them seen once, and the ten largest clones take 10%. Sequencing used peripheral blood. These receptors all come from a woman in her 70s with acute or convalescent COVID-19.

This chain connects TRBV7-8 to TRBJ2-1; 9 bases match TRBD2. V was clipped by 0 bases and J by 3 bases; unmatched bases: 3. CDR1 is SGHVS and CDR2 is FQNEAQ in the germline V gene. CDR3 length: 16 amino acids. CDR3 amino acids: CASSLAQRGDYNEQFF. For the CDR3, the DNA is TGTGCCAGCAGCTTAGCGCAGCGGGGGGACTACAATGAGCAGTTCTTC.

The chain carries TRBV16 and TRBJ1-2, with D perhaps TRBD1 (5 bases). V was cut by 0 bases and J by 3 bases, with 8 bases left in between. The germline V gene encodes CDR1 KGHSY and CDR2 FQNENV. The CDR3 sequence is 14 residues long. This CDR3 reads CASSQSGGHYGYTF. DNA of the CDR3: TGTGCCAGCAGCCAATCGGGGGGACACTATGGCTACACCTTC.

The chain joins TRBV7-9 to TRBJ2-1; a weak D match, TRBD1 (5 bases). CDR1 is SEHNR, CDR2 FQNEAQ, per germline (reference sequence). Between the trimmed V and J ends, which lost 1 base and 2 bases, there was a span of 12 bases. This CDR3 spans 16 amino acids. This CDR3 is CASSLDQGSPYNEQFF. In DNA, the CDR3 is TGTGCCAGCAGCTTAGATCAGGGCAGTCCCTACAATGAGCAGTTCTTC.

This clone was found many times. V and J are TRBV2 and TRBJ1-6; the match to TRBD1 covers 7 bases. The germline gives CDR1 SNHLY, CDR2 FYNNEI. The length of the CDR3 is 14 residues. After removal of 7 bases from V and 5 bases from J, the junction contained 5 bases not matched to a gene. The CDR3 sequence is CASNRDRNNSPLHF. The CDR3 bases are TGTGCCAGCAATAGGGACAGAAATAATTCACCCCTCCACTTT.

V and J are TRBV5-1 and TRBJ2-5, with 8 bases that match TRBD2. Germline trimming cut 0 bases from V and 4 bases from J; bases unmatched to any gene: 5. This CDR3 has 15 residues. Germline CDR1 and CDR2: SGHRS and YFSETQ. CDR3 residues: CASSLVGAGGETQYF. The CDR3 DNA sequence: TGCGCCAGCAGCTTGGTTGGGGCGGGAGGAGAGACCCAGTACTTC.

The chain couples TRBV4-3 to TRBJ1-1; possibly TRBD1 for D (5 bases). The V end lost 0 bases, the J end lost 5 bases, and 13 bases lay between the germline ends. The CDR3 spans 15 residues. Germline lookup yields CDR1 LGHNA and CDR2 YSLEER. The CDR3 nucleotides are TGCGCCAGCAGCCAAGATTCTAGCGGGGCTACTGAAGCTTTCTTT. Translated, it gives CASSQDSSGATEAFF.

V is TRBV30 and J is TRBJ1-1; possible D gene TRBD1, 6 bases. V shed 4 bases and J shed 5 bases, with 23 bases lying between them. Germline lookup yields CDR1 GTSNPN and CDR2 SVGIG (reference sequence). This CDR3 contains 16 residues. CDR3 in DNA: TGTGCCTGGAATAGGGACACCCGGAGGATGAGGACTGAAGCTTTCTTT. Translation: CAWNRDTRRMRTEAFF.

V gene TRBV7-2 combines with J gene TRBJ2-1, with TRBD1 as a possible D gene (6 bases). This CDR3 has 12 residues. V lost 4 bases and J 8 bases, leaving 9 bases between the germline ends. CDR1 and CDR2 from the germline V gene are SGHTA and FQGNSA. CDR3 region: CASSSRGDEQFF. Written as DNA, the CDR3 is TGTGCCAGCAGCTCCAGGGGAGATGAGCAGTTCTTC.

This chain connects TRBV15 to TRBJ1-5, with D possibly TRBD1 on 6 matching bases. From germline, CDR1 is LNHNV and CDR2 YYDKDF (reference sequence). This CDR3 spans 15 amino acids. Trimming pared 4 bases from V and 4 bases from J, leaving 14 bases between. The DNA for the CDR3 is TGTGCCACCAGCAAACGACAGGATTTTAATCAGCCCCAGCATTTT. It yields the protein CATSKRQDFNQPQHF.

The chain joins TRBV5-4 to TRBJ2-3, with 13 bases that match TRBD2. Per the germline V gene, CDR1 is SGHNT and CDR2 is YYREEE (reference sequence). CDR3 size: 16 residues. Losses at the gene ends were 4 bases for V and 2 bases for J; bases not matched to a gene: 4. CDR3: CASSKGLAGDTDTQYF. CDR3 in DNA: TGTGCCAGCAGCAAAGGACTAGCGGGGGACACAGATACGCAGTATTTT.

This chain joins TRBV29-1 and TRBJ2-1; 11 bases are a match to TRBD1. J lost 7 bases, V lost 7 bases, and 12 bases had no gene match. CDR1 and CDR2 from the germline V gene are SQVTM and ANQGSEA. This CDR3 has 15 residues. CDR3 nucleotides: TGCAGCGCCCGGGACAGGGGGAGAGGTTGGAATGAGCAGTTCTTC. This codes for CSARDRGRGWNEQFF.

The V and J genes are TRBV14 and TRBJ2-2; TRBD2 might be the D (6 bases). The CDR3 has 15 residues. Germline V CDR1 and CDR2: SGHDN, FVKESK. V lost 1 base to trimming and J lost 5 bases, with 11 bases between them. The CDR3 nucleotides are TGTGCCAGCAGCCAAGGACTAGTGGGGACCGGGGAGCTGTTTTTT. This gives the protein CASSQGLVGTGELFF.

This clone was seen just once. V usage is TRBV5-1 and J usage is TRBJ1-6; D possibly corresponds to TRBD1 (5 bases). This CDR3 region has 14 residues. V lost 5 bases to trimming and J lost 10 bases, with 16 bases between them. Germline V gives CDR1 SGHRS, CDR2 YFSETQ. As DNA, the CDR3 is TGCGCCAGCAGGGCCCCGGGGGAGGGATCACCCCTCCACTTT. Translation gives CASRAPGEGSPLHF.

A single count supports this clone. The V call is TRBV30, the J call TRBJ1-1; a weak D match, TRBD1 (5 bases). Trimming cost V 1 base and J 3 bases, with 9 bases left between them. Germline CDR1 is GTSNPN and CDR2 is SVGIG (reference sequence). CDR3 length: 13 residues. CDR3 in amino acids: CAWSARADTEAFF. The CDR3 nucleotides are TGTGCCTGGAGTGCCAGGGCGGACACTGAAGCTTTCTTT.

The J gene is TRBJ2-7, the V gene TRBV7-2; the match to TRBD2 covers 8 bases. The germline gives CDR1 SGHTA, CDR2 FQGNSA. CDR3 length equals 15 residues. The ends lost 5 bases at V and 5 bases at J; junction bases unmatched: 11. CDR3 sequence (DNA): TGTGCCAGCAGCCCGCCGGGAGGGGGGGGAAACGAGCAGTACTTC. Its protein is CASSPPGGGGNEQYF.

For the CDR3, the DNA is TGTGCCAGCAGCCCGCGACTAGCGGGGCGCCCTGGGAATGAGCAGTTCTTC. Its translation: CASSPRLAGRPGNEQFF. V gene TRBV7-2 combines with J gene TRBJ2-1, with 11 nucleotides matching TRBD2. This CDR3 is built from 17 residues. CDR1 is SGHTA and CDR2 is FQGNSA in the germline V gene. V gave up 5 bases and J gave up 7 bases; unmatched junction bases: 13.